These T cell receptor beta chains were read from a single sample in a study of response to subunit inactivated influenza vaccine. TCRdb independently ran MiXCR on the RT-PCR reads; one entry per CDR3 protein. Of hundreds of thousands of distinct CDR3 sequences detected, 12% to 15% appear once; the ten largest clones hold approximately 7.6%. The sample in question was PBMCs from blood, obtained around 15 days before vaccination. All receptors derive from a man in his forties or fifties who received an inactivated influenza vaccine. The CDR3 runs from the conserved cysteine through the conserved F or W. Fields, in order: V gene, D gene, clone size, J gene, CDR3 protein, CDR3 DNA. The D gene is left open where the match is weak. Rows may omit the clone size; those that give it use once, few, many or a size class.

TRBV6-2/TRBV6-3	-	few	TRBJ2-1	CASRTGTWGLNEQFF	TGTGCCAGCAGAACCGGGACGTGGGGCCTTAATGAGCAGTTCTTC
TRBV5-6	-	many	TRBJ2-4	CASSLSLSGLAKNIQYF	TGTGCCAGCAGCTTGTCGCTCTCGGGTTTAGCCAAAAACATTCAGTACTTC
TRBV25-1	TRBD2	few	TRBJ2-3	CASSEVGGRARDTQYF	TGTGCCAGCAGTGAAGTTGGCGGGAGGGCCAGAGATACGCAGTATTTT
TRBV27	TRBD1	-	TRBJ1-1	CASRQGARFTEAFF	TGTGCCAGCAGACAGGGGGCGCGTTTCACTGAAGCTTTCTTT
TRBV9	-	-	TRBJ1-5	CASSVSSPVFCQPQHF	TGTGCCAGCAGCGTATCTTCCCCTGTTTTTTGTCAGCCCCAGCATTTT
TRBV6-2/TRBV6-3	TRBD1	-	TRBJ1-5	CASSYTPGTGFINQPQHF	TGTGCCAGCAGTTACACGCCGGGGACAGGGTTTATCAATCAGCCCCAGCATTTT
TRBV5-1	TRBD2	-	TRBJ2-3	CASTRSGGADTQYF	TGCGCCAGCACAAGGAGCGGGGGCGCTGATACGCAGTATTTT
TRBV6-2/TRBV6-3	TRBD1	-	TRBJ1-2	CASSWTGRDGYTF	TGTGCCAGCAGTTGGACAGGGAGAGATGGCTACACCTTC
TRBV29-1	-	many	TRBJ1-6	CSVGAGGDSPLHF	TGCAGCGTGGGGGCGGGTGGAGATTCACCCCTCCACTTT
TRBV2	-	-	TRBJ2-7	CASSVQGGWEQYF	TGTGCCAGCAGTGTCCAAGGCGGGTGGGAGCAGTACTTC
TRBV3-1	-	-	TRBJ1-4	CASSQDTWRSNEKLFF	TGTGCCAGCAGCCAAGATACGTGGCGGAGCAATGAAAAACTGTTTTTT
TRBV7-2	-	many	TRBJ2-1	CASSLVAGNEQFF	TGTGCCAGCAGCTTAGTTGCAGGGAATGAGCAGTTCTTC
TRBV5-6	-	few	TRBJ1-2	CASSPMGGEGYTF	TGTGCCAGCAGCCCGATGGGGGGCGAGGGCTACACCTTC
TRBV4-3	TRBD2	-	TRBJ2-1	CASSQEASGGEQFF	TGCGCCAGCAGCCAAGAGGCTAGCGGGGGTGAGCAGTTCTTC
TRBV5-1	TRBD1	few	TRBJ2-5	CASRRKDRERVQETQYF	TGCGCCAGCAGGCGCAAAGACAGGGAGCGTGTCCAAGAGACCCAGTACTTC
TRBV9	TRBD1	few	TRBJ2-7	CASSPQGDYEQYF	TGTGCCAGCAGCCCACAGGGGGACTACGAGCAGTACTTC
TRBV4-3	-	-	TRBJ2-2	CASSQPRGNTGELFF	TGCGCCAGCAGCCAACCGCGGGGGAACACCGGGGAGCTGTTTTTT
TRBV12-3/TRBV12-4	TRBD1	-	TRBJ1-5	CASSLIVVGQDNQPQHF	TGTGCCAGCAGTTTAATAGTAGTGGGACAGGATAATCAGCCCCAGCATTTT
TRBV20-1	-	few	TRBJ1-5	CSARSETGMGNQPQHF	TGCAGTGCTAGATCAGAGACAGGCATGGGCAATCAGCCCCAGCATTTT
TRBV6-2/TRBV6-3	-	few	TRBJ2-2	CASRVPGPNTGELFF	TGTGCCAGCAGGGTTCCGGGGCCTAACACCGGGGAGCTGTTTTTT
TRBV5-1	TRBD1	-	TRBJ1-6	CASSLRDRMNSPLHF	TGCGCCAGCAGCTTGAGGGACAGGATGAATTCACCCCTCCACTTT
TRBV19	TRBD2	few	TRBJ2-7	CASSKGTSVNYEQYF	TGTGCCAGTAGCAAGGGGACTAGCGTAAACTACGAGCAGTACTTC
TRBV20-1	TRBD1	few	TRBJ2-7	CSARERDRGVAYEQYF	TGCAGTGCTAGAGAAAGAGACAGGGGGGTCGCCTACGAGCAGTACTTC
TRBV20-1	-	few	TRBJ2-7	CSAREFTRPTYEQYF	TGCAGTGCTAGAGAGTTTACTAGACCAACCTACGAGCAGTACTTC
TRBV20-1	TRBD1	few	TRBJ2-1	CSARLRDRAFNEQFF	TGCAGTGCTAGACTTAGGGACAGGGCGTTCAATGAGCAGTTCTTC
TRBV5-1	-	-	TRBJ1-6	CASSDGQKISPLHF	TGCGCCAGCAGCGACGGACAGAAGATTTCACCCCTCCACTTT
TRBV7-6	-	-	TRBJ2-7	CASSLASVTIYEQYF	TGTGCCAGCAGCTTAGCGTCCGTCACAATCTACGAGCAGTACTTC
TRBV20-1	TRBD2	-	TRBJ2-7	CSASRGLGSYEQYF	TGCAGTGCTAGTCGGGGACTAGGATCCTACGAGCAGTACTTC
TRBV15	-	many	TRBJ1-2	CATSRDSEVYGYTF	TGTGCCACCAGCAGGGACAGTGAGGTATATGGCTACACCTTC
TRBV6-5	-	-	TRBJ1-3	CASSYSKRGRDTIYF	TGTGCCAGCAGTTACTCGAAAAGGGGGAGAGACACCATATATTTT
TRBV27	TRBD2	-	TRBJ2-2	CASSPAGGLGTGELFF	TGTGCCAGCAGCCCAGCGGGAGGACTGGGCACCGGGGAGCTGTTTTTT
TRBV27	TRBD1	-	TRBJ1-1	CASSYLQGSTEAFF	TGTGCCAGCAGTTACCTACAGGGGAGCACTGAAGCTTTCTTT
TRBV7-8	-	-	TRBJ2-1	CASERRLYNEQFF	TGTGCCAGCGAGCGCCGGCTATACAATGAGCAGTTCTTC
TRBV10-3	TRBD2	-	TRBJ2-1	CAIRGLTGTSGRDNEQFF	TGTGCCATCAGAGGCCTTACCGGGACTAGCGGGAGAGATAATGAGCAGTTCTTC
TRBV4-2	-	-	TRBJ2-3	CASSQGGRAGDTQYF	TGTGCCAGCAGCCAAGGGGGGAGAGCTGGGGATACGCAGTATTTT
TRBV5-1	TRBD1	few	TRBJ2-1	CASSRGTGGVYNEQFF	TGCGCCAGCAGCAGAGGGACAGGGGGAGTCTACAATGAGCAGTTCTTC
TRBV6-5	TRBD1	-	TRBJ2-5	CASSYGYGDSQETQYF	TGTGCCAGCAGTTACGGGTACGGGGACAGCCAAGAGACCCAGTACTTC
TRBV7-8	-	many	TRBJ2-3	CASSLWGANTDTQYF	TGTGCCAGCAGCTTATGGGGGGCAAACACAGATACGCAGTATTTT
TRBV6-5	-	many	TRBJ2-2	CASSYWGVGTGELFF	TGTGCCAGCAGTTACTGGGGAGTGGGCACCGGGGAGCTGTTTTTT
TRBV4-3	TRBD1	few	TRBJ1-4	CASSQTRDSEKLFF	TGCGCCAGCAGCCAAACCCGGGACAGTGAAAAACTGTTTTTT
TRBV9	-	few	TRBJ2-2	CASSVGGGLFGELFF	TGTGCCAGCAGCGTGGGGGGGGGCCTTTTCGGGGAGCTGTTTTTT